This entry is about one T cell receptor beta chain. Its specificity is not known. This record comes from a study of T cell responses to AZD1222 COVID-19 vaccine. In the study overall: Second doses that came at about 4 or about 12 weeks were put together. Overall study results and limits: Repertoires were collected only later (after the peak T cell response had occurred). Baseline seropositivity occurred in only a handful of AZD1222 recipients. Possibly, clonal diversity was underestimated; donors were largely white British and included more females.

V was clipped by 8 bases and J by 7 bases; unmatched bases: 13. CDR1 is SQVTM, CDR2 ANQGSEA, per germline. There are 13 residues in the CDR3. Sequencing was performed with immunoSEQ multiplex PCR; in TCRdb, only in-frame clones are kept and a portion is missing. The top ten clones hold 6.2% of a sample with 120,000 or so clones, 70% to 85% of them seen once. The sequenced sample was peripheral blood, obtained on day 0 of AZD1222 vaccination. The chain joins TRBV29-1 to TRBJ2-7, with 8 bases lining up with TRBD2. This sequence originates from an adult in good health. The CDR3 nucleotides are TGCAGCCTCCGGGTTTCTCCTAGCGGGGAGCAGTACTTC. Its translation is CSLRVSPSGEQYF.